The present T cell receptor beta chain was sequenced within a study of control samples from healthy donors and cancer patients. Measured with immunoSEQ multiplex PCR; TCRdb has only the in-frame clones, and not every one. The profile shows 150,000 or so clones, approximately 93% of them singletons. Trimming cost V 8 bases and J 5 bases, with 16 bases left between them. This CDR3 spans 14 amino acids. Per the germline V gene, CDR1 is SGHNT and CDR2 is YYREEE (reference sequence). The receptor was derived from a man aged 18 to 30 in good health. Sample: blood. This chain uses TRBV5-4 with TRBJ2-2, with D possibly matching TRBD2 (5 bases). The CDR3 spells CASRMIGETGELFF. CDR3 coding DNA: TGTGCCAGTAGAATGATTGGGGAGACCGGGGAGCTGTTTTTT.